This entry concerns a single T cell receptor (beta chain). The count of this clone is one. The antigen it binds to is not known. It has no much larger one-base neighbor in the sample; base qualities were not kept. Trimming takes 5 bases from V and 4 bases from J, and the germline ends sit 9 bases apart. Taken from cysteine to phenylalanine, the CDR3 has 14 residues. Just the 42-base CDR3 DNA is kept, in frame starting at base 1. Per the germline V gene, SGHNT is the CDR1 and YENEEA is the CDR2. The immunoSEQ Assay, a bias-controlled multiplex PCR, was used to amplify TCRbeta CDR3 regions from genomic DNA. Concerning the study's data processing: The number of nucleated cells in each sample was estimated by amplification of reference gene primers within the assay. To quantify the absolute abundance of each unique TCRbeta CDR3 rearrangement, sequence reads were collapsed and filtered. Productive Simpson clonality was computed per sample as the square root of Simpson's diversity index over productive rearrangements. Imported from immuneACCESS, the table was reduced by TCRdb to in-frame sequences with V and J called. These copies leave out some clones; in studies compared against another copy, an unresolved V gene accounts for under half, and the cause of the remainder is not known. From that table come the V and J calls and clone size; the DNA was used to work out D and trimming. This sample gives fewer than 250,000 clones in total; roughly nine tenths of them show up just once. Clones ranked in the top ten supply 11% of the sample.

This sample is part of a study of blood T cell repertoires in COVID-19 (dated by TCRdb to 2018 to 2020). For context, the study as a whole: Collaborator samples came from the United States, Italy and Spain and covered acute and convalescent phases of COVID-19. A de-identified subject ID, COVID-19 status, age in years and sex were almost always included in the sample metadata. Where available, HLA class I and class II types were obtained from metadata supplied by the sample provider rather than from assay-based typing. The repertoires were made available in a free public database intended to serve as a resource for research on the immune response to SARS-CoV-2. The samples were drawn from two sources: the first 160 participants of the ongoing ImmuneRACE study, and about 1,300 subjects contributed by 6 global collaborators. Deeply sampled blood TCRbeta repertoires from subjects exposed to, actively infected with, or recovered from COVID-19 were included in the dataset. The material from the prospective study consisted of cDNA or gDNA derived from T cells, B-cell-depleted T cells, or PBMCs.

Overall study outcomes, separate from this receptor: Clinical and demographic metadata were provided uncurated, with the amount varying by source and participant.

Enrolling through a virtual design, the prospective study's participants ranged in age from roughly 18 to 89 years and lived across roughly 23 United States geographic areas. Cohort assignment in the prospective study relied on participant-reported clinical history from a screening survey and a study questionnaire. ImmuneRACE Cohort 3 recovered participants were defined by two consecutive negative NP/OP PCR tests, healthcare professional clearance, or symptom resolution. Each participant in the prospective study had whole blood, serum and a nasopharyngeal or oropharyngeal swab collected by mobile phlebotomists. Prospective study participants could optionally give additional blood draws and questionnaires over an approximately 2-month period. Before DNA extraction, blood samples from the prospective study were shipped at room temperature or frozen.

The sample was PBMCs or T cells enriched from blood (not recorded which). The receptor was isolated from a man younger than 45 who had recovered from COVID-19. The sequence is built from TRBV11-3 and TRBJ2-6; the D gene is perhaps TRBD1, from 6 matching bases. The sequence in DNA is TGTGCCAGCAGCCAGGGGCCCGGGGCCAACGTCCTGACTTTC. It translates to CASSQGPGANVLTF. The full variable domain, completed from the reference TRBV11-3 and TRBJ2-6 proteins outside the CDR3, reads EAGVVQSPRYKIIEKKQPVAFWCNPISGHNTLYWYLQNLGQGPELLIRYENEEAVDDSQLPKDRFSAERLKGVDSTLKIQPAELGDSAVYLCASSQGPGANVLTFGAGSRLTVL.